This TCR beta chain derives from a study of blood T cells in healthy people across ages (dated by TCRdb to between 2014 and 2017). Study-level background: In model experiments, roughly one uniquely barcoded TCR beta cDNA molecule per two T cells was captured by template switching. Age-related changes in TCR beta repertoire diversity were measured in the study by deep sequencing normalized with unique cDNA molecular identifiers. Donors were grouped into four age groups: young (average roughly 15 years), middle-aged (roughly 38), aged (around 56) and long-lived (approximately 81). To avoid experimental bias, donors of different ages were randomly spread across the sequencing lanes. Two additional independent replicas of 1 million unique cDNA reads from the same blood draw were analyzed for two donors (one aged 18 to 29 and one aged 80 or older).

The donors were a few dozen Caucasian individuals from Russia, aged roughly 6 to 100 years, who were systemically healthy. Around 10 milliliters of peripheral blood were collected from each donor into EDTA-treated Vacutainer tubes. PBMCs were isolated by Ficoll-Paque density-gradient centrifugation, with at least 7 million obtained per sample. Total RNA, at least 6 micrograms per sample, was extracted from PBMCs with Trizol reagent. The percentages of naive CD45RAhigh/CD27high T cells were determined by flow cytometry on a PBMC aliquot from every donor. The library was generated by 5' RACE. TCRdb lists the instrument as Illumina HiSeq 2500. A second PCR of roughly 7 to 12 cycles was run with a J-beta primer mix and a sample-barcoded 5' primer. Each TCR beta cDNA molecule received a unique molecular identifier from a template-switch 5' adaptor carrying 12 random nucleotides. Each sample yielded at least 2.5 million CDR3-containing paired-end reads. All of the RNA was converted into first-strand cDNA using the Mint cDNA synthesis kit, with a TRBC-specific oligonucleotide serving as the primer. Following uracil-DNA glycosylase treatment, all cDNA underwent a first 18-cycle PCR with the universal primers M1SS and BC2_uni_R. Turning to the authors' computational methods: Normalization of each sample was performed by random selection of 1 million high-quality reads, each carrying a distinct molecular identifier. Instead of being binned into consensus sequences, reads that shared molecular identifiers were thrown out. MiTCR, with a Q25 quality threshold and the strictest error-elimination algorithm, was used for CDR3 identification, clonotype clustering and error correction. A nonparametric unseen species model using Euler transformation provided a lower-bound estimate of total TCR beta diversity. The public sequencing data were trimmed at Q25 with fastp and processed into clonotypes with MiXCR by TCRdb, which kept only in-frame beta chains. Each entry merges the rows of one CDR3 protein and shows their most common DNA and genes. TCRdb, rather than the study authors, made the V and J calls. This sample is represented by nearly 1 million distinct CDR3 sequences; about 53% of them were singletons. Of the sample, over 20% falls within the top ten clones.

The study at large found these results: Observed TCR beta diversity per million T cells fell roughly linearly with age, and a significant reduction was already apparent by age roughly 40. Donor CMV infection status was unknown, potentially confounding age-related changes in expanded clonotypes. The percentage of naive T cells measured by flow cytometry correlated strongly with observed TCR beta diversity. Estimates of total diversity from one million sequenced T cells were regarded as lower bounds and underestimates. Compared with the aged group, more naive CD4+ T cells, fewer expanded clones and increased TCR diversity were shown by the long-lived group, suggesting age selection. Conclusive comparison of naive and antigen-experienced compartments was prevented by the profiling of bulk unsorted PBMCs.

The germline V gene encodes CDR1 SGHAT and CDR2 FQDESV (reference sequence). The CDR3 numbers 15 residues from cysteine through phenylalanine. CDR3 DNA is the only sequence kept; it has 45 bases, read in frame from the first base. Germline trimming: 6 bases from V, 7 bases from J; junction bases outside gene matches: 10. This clonotype was seen only a few times. The antigen this receptor binds is unknown. No base qualities exist here, and no much larger clone lies one base off it. This TCR derives from a woman aged 55-69 years in good health. Sequenced input: blood. This receptor chain uses TRBV11-1 and TRBJ2-1; the central 9 bases match TRBD2. This receptor has the CDR3 CASRPLAGVSNEQFF. In nucleotides, the sequence is TGTGCCAGCAGACCATTAGCGGGAGTTTCAAATGAGCAGTTCTTC.